This T cell receptor beta chain was found in a study of blood T cell repertoires in COVID-19. About the research overall: The United States, Italy and Spain provided the acute and convalescent COVID-19 samples. From T cells, B-cell-depleted T cells, or PBMCs came the material, which was cDNA or gDNA.

After removal of 2 bases from V and 6 bases from J, the junction contained 9 bases not matched to a gene. Germline assignment: CDR1 MDHEN and CDR2 SYDVKM. The CDR3 is 16 residues long. In the original analysis: Researchers report that nucleated cell counts were estimated from reference gene primer amplification. Produced via immunoSEQ multiplex PCR; TCRdb's table is partial and in-frame only. The V and J calls and clone size come from that table; D and trimming were worked out from the DNA. The sample records 150,000 to 200,000 clones, more than 75% being singletons. The receptor's source is a man in his forties or fifties with active or convalescent COVID-19. The source material was peripheral blood. The chain recombines TRBV28 with TRBJ1-2; 10 bases align to TRBD1. The CDR3 loop reads CASSLLLGQGLNGYTF. The DNA for the CDR3 is TGTGCCAGCAGTTTACTTTTGGGACAGGGGTTAAATGGCTACACCTTC.